This record concerns one TCR beta chain sequence. The sample originates from a study of blood T cell repertoires in COVID-19. Trimming cost V 0 bases and J 3 bases, with 13 bases left between them. The CDR3 length is 15 residues. The V gene's germline CDR1 is SGHNT and CDR2 YYREEE (reference sequence). The data were produced by immunoSEQ multiplex PCR, yet TCRdb's version contains in-frame clones alone and is incomplete. This table has a few hundred thousand clones, over 70% appearing once. The chain couples TRBV5-4 to TRBJ2-7; D may be TRBD2 (6 bases). What was sequenced was peripheral blood. The TCR was taken from a woman in her fifties or sixties with acute or convalescent COVID-19. The CDR3 DNA follows: TGTGCCAGCAGCTTGGCGGCGGGGACCTACTACGAGCAGTACTTC. Its translation: CASSLAAGTYYEQYF.